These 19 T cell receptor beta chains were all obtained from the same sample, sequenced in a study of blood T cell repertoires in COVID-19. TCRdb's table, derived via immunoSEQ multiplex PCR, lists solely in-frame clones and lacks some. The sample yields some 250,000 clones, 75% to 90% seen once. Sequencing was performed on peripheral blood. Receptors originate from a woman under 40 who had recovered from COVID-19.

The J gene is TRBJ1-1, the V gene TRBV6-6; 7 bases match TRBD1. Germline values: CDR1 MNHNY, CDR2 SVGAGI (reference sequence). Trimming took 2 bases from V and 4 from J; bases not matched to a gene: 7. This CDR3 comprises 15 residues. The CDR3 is CASSYTAQGFTEAFF. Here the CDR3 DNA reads TGTGCCAGCAGTTACACCGCACAGGGGTTCACTGAAGCTTTCTTT.

The CDR3 DNA reads as TGTGCCAGCTCAGAGCTCCAGGGGGCGAGCCAGCCCCAGCATTTT. Translating it yields CASSELQGASQPQHF. The J gene is TRBJ1-5, the V gene TRBV18, with 8 bases fitting TRBD1. Germline V CDR1 and CDR2: KGHSH, LQKENI. With V trimmed by 5 bases and J by 7 bases, 10 bases remained unmatched. The CDR3 runs to 15 residues.

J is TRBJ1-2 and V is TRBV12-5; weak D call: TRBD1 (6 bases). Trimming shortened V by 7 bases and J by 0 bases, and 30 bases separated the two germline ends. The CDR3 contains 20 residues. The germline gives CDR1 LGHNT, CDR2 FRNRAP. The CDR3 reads CASAHTRRGLTLQSNYGYTF. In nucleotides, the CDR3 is TGTGCTAGTGCTCATACCCGCAGGGGCTTAACCTTACAGTCTAACTATGGCTACACCTTC.

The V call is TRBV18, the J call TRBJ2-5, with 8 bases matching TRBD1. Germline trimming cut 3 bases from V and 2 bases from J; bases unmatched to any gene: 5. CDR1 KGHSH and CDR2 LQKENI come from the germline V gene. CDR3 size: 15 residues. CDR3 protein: CASSPKGQGQETQYF. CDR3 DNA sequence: TGTGCCAGCTCACCGAAAGGACAGGGTCAAGAGACCCAGTACTTC.

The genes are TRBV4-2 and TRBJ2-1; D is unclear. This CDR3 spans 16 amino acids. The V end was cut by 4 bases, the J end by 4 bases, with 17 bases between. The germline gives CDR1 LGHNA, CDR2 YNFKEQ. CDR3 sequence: CASSPSGWFGYNEQFF. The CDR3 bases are TGTGCCAGCAGCCCTAGTGGGTGGTTTGGGTACAATGAGCAGTTCTTC.

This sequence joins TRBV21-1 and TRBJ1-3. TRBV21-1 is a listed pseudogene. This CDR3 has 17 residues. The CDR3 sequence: CASSRSGYGTSGNTIYF. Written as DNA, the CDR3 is TGTGCCAGCAGCAGATCCGGGTATGGAACCTCTGGAAACACCATATATTTT.

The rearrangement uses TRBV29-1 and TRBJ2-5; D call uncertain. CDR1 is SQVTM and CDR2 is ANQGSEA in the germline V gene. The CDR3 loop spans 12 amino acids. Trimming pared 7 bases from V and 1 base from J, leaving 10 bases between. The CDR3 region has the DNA TGCAGCGGAGGTCGAGGCCAAGAGACCCAGTACTTC. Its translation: CSGGRGQETQYF.

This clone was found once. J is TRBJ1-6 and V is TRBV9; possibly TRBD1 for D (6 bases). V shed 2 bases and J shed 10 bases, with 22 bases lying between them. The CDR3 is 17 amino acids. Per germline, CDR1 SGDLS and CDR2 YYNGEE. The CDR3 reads CASSVGLIGGGDSPLHF. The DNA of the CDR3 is TGTGCCAGCAGCGTGGGATTGATCGGGGGGGGCGACTCACCCCTCCACTTT.

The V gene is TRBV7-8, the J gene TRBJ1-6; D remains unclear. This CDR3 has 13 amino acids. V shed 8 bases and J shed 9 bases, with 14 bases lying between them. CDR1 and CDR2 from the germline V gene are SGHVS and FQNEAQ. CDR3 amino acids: CASLYSYGSPLHF. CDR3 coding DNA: TGTGCCAGCTTATATTCCTACGGTTCACCCCTCCACTTT.

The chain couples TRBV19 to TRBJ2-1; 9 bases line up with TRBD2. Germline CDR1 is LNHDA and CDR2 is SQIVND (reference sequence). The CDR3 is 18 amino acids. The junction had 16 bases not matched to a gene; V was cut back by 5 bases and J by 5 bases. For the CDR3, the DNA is TGTGCCAGTAGTTTTTTGCTGTTAGCGGGAGACCTAAACAATGAGCAGTTCTTC. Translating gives CASSFLLLAGDLNNEQFF.

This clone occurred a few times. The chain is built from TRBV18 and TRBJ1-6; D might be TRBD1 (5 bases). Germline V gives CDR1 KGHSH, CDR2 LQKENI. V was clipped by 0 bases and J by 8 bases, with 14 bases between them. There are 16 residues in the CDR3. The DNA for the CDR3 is TGTGCCAGCTCACCACCGAGAGACAGCCGATATTCACCCCTCCACTTT. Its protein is CASSPPRDSRYSPLHF.

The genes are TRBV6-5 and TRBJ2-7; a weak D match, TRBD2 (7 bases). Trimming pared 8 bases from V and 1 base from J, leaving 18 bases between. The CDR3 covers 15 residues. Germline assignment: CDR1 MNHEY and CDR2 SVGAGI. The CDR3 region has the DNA TGTGCCAGCGGATCCGTGGCGGGGGCATCCTACGAGCAGTACTTC. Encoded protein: CASGSVAGASYEQYF.

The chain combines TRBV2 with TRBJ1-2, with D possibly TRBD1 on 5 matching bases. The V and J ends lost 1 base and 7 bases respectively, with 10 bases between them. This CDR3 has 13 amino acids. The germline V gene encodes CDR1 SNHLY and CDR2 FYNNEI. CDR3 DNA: TGTGCCAGCAGTGAAGAAGGGGCGGCTGGCTACACCTTC. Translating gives CASSEEGAAGYTF.

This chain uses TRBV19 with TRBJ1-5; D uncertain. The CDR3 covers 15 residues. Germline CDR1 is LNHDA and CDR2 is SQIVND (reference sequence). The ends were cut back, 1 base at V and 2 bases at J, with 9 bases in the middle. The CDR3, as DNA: TGTGCCAGTAGTATAGTCGGGGAGGGCAATCAGCCCCAGCATTTT. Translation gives CASSIVGEGNQPQHF.

In DNA, the CDR3 is TGTGCCAGCAGCTTAGCGCCCGGGGAGGCTTATAATTCACCCCTCCACTTT. Translation: CASSLAPGEAYNSPLHF. The rearrangement joins TRBV7-6 to TRBJ1-6; D gene uncertain. The length of the CDR3 is 17 residues. V was shortened by 0 bases and J by 4 bases, with 13 bases between the two germline ends. In germline, CDR1 is SGHVS, CDR2 FNYEAQ.

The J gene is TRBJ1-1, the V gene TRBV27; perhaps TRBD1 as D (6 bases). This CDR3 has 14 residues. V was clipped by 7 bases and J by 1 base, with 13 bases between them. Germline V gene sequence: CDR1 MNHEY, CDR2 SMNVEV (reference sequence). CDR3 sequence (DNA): TGTGCCAGCATGGGGGCCCTAACGAACACTGAAGCTTTCTTT. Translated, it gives CASMGALTNTEAFF.

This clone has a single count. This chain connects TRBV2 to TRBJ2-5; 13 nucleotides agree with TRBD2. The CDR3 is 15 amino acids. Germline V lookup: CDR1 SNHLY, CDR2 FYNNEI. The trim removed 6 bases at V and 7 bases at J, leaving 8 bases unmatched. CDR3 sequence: CASRSGLAGLGTQYF. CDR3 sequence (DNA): TGTGCCAGCAGGTCGGGACTAGCGGGGTTAGGGACCCAGTACTTC.

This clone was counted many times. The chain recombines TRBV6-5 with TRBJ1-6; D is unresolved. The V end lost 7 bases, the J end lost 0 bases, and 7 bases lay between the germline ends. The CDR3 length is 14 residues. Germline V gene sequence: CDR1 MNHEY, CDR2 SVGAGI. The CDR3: CASISRSYNSPLHF. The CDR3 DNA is TGTGCCAGCATTAGCCGCTCCTATAATTCACCCCTCCACTTT.

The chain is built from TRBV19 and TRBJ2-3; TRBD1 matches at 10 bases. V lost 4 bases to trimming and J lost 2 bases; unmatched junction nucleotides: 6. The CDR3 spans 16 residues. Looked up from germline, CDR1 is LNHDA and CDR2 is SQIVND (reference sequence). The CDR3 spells CASSRQGASFTDTQYF. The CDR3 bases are TGTGCCAGTAGTAGACAGGGGGCCAGTTTCACAGATACGCAGTATTTT. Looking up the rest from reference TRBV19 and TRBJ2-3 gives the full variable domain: DGGITQSPKYLFRKEGQNVTLSCEQNLNHDAMYWYRQDPGQGLRLIYYSQIVNDFQKGDIAEGYSVSREKKESFPLTVTSAQKNPTAFYLCASSRQGASFTDTQYFGPGTRLTVL.